The 18 T cell receptor beta chains below come from one sample, sequenced in a study of cytomegalovirus exposure and HLA in healthy donors (dated 2017 in TCRdb). The protocol used for the library was the immunoSEQ multiplex PCR assay. For the multiplex PCR, a mixture combining 60 forward primers for TCR Vbeta segments and 13 reverse primers for TCR Jbeta segments was used. This is the immuneACCESS table as TCRdb keeps it, with only in-frame sequences that have V and J called. A part of the clones is gone; compared with another copy, unresolved V genes explain less than half, and the rest is unexplained. This sample has fewer than 180,000 clones in its table, and 55% to 75% of those were observed once. The ten most abundant clones make up 5.5% to 9% of the sample. The sample taken for sequencing was PBMCs. All receptors come from a woman aged 55-69 years in good health and CMV-seropositive.

The chain joins TRBV5-4 to TRBJ1-2; D unresolved. The CDR3 has 12 amino acids. Germline lookup yields CDR1 SGHNT and CDR2 YYREEE (reference sequence). V gave up 2 bases and J gave up 6 bases, with 8 bases separating them. CDR3 amino acids: CASSFTDHGYTF. For the CDR3, the DNA is TGTGCCAGCAGCTTTACAGACCATGGCTACACCTTC.

This chain joins TRBV11-2 and TRBJ1-2; 10 nucleotides match TRBD1. Germline V gene lookup returns CDR1 SGHAT and CDR2 FQNNGV. The V and J ends lost 4 bases and 4 bases, in that order; junction bases with no gene match: 15. The CDR3 loop spans 18 amino acids. In DNA form, the CDR3 reads TGTGCCAGCAGCTCCCACGGACAGGGGGGAAGGGCCTCCTATGGCTACACCTTC. It encodes CASSSHGQGGRASYGYTF.

The chain is built from TRBV10-3 and TRBJ2-7; 11 bases fit TRBD2. The CDR3 runs 15 residues. Looked up from germline, CDR1 is ENHRY and CDR2 is SYGVKD. The V gene end was trimmed by 4 bases and the J gene end by 3 bases; junction bases not matched to a gene: 5. CDR3 amino acids: CAISARTSGYYEQYF. In nucleotides, the CDR3 is TGTGCCATCAGTGCCAGGACTAGCGGGTACTACGAGCAGTACTTC.

J is TRBJ2-7 and V is TRBV21-1; TRBD2, the D gene given by the table, was not confirmed from the DNA. TRBV21-1 is a documented pseudogene. This CDR3 is 16 amino acids long. CDR3 DNA sequence: TGTGCCAGCAGCAAAGGGGAAACTAGCGGTCCCTACGAGCAGTACTTC. Residues: CASSKGETSGPYEQYF.

The rearrangement joins TRBV28 to TRBJ2-1, with 8 positions matching TRBD2. The length of the CDR3 is 16 residues. V was pared by 0 bases and J by 1 base, with 2 bases of the junction left unmatched. The germline CDR1 and CDR2 sequences are MDHEN and SYDVKM. CDR3 DNA: TGTGCCAGCAGTTTATGGAGCGGGAGTTCCTACAATGAGCAGTTCTTC. Translating gives CASSLWSGSSYNEQFF.

The chain has TRBV25-1 and TRBJ1-2, with D perhaps TRBD1 (6 bases). Germline CDR1 is MGHDK and CDR2 is SYGVNS. V lost 5 bases, J lost 2 bases, and 12 bases lay in between. The CDR3 loop spans 14 amino acids. In DNA, the CDR3 is TGTGCCAGCAGTTTCAGGACAGAAAACTATGGCTACACCTTC. Translated, it gives CASSFRTENYGYTF.

J is TRBJ2-3 and V is TRBV9; 10 nucleotides agree with TRBD1. Trimming cost V 6 bases and J 2 bases; bases outside gene matches: 6. The CDR3 contains 15 residues. CDR1 is SGDLS and CDR2 is YYNGEE in the germline V gene. Here the CDR3 reads CASTRQGAATDTQYF. Here the CDR3 DNA reads TGTGCCAGCACCCGACAGGGGGCTGCCACAGATACGCAGTATTTT.

This chain connects TRBV5-6 to TRBJ1-4; D is unresolved. The CDR3 covers 13 residues. The germline CDR1 and CDR2 sequences are SGHDT and YYEEEE. Trimming stripped 0 bases from V and 8 bases from J, with 8 bases between. The CDR3 sequence is CASSLDQSEKLFF. As DNA, the CDR3 is TGTGCCAGCAGCTTGGACCAAAGCGAAAAACTGTTTTTT.

The J gene is TRBJ2-1, the V gene TRBV27; 7 bases map to TRBD1. Germline CDR1 reads MNHEY; CDR2 reads SMNVEV (reference sequence). Trimming removed 5 bases from V and 4 bases from J; junction bases left unmatched: 14. The CDR3 runs 17 residues. For the CDR3, the DNA is TGTGCCAGCAGTACATGGCAAGGGACAGAATTATACAATGAGCAGTTCTTC. Amino acid sequence: CASSTWQGTELYNEQFF.

The rearrangement joins TRBV5-5 to TRBJ2-2; no firm D call. Germline V gives CDR1 SGHKS, CDR2 YYEKEE (reference sequence). This CDR3 spans 14 amino acids. The ends were cut back, 2 bases at V and 1 base at J, with 6 bases in the middle. As DNA, the CDR3 is TGTGCCAGCAGCTTCGCGCGGAACACCGGGGAGCTGTTTTTT. It is translated as CASSFARNTGELFF.

The chain combines TRBV6-1 with TRBJ2-7; D call uncertain. V was clipped by 7 bases and J by 5 bases, with 12 bases between them. Germline lookup yields CDR1 MNHNS and CDR2 SASEGT. The CDR3 totals 12 residues. As DNA, the CDR3 is TGTGCCAGCAATAGTGGGCTTCACGAGCAGTACTTC. Its translation: CASNSGLHEQYF.

This chain joins TRBV27 and TRBJ2-1; 14 nucleotides match TRBD2. V lost 7 bases to trimming and J lost 5 bases; unmatched junction nucleotides: 19. Germline-derived CDR1 and CDR2 are MNHEY and SMNVEV (reference sequence). This CDR3 spans 20 amino acids. This CDR3 is CASKPEGSWTSGRTHNEQFF. The CDR3 region has the DNA TGTGCCAGCAAACCTGAGGGGTCCTGGACTAGCGGGAGGACACACAATGAGCAGTTCTTC.

Of note for this clone: Other nucleotide sequences in the sample specify the same CDR3. The rearrangement joins TRBV6-5 to TRBJ2-7, with D perhaps TRBD1 (5 bases). Per germline, CDR1 MNHEY and CDR2 SVGAGI. CDR3 length: 12 residues. V lost 10 bases to trimming and J lost 0 bases, with 10 bases between them. This CDR3 reads CATTGLSYEQYF. The CDR3 DNA reads TGTGCCACTACAGGTCTCTCCTACGAGCAGTACTTC.

CDR3 coding DNA: TGTGCCAGCAGTTTAAACCAGGGCCCAACTGGGGCCAACGTCCTGACTTTC. It is translated as CASSLNQGPTGANVLTF. The chain combines TRBV27 with TRBJ2-6; the D gene is possibly TRBD1 (5 bases). Between the trimmed V and J ends, which lost 2 bases and 2 bases, there was a span of 13 bases. Germline loops: CDR1 MNHEY, CDR2 SMNVEV (reference sequence). CDR3 length: 17 residues.

This clone was recorded a few times. The V call is TRBV9, the J call TRBJ1-1; 7 bases fit TRBD1. CDR1 is SGDLS and CDR2 is YYNGEE in the germline V gene. Trimming took 3 bases from V and 2 from J; bases not matched to a gene: 7. CDR3 length: 15 residues. CDR3 bases: TGTGCCAGCAGCGGATACGGGACAGCAAACACTGAAGCTTTCTTT. The encoded protein is CASSGYGTANTEAFF.

V gene TRBV5-6 combines with J gene TRBJ2-1; 13 positions match TRBD2. In germline, CDR1 is SGHDT, CDR2 YYEEEE. V was clipped by 3 bases and J by 9 bases; unmatched bases: 3. The CDR3 extends over 14 amino acids. CDR3 coding DNA: TGTGCCAGCAGCTATAGACTAGCGGGAGGTGAGCAGTTCTTC. It specifies CASSYRLAGGEQFF.

The chain uses TRBV5-1 and TRBJ2-5; 8 positions match TRBD2. Germline V gene sequence: CDR1 SGHRS, CDR2 YFSETQ. This CDR3 has 13 amino acids. V trimming: 4 bases; J trimming: 5 bases; junction bases outside the gene matches: 4. CDR3 in amino acids: CASSNREGETQYF. CDR3 nucleotides: TGCGCCAGCAGCAACCGGGAGGGCGAGACCCAGTACTTC.

This chain joins TRBV30 and TRBJ2-3; 15 bases are a match to TRBD2. CDR3 length: 23 amino acids. Germline CDR1 reads GTSNPN; CDR2 reads SVGIG (reference sequence). V was pared by 2 bases and J by 4 bases, with 25 bases of the junction left unmatched. The CDR3 coding sequence is TGTGCCTGGAGTCCGCCCTTTCAGGGGGACTCCGGACTAGCGGGAGGGAGGCCAGATACGCAGTATTTT. Encoded protein: CAWSPPFQGDSGLAGGRPDTQYF.